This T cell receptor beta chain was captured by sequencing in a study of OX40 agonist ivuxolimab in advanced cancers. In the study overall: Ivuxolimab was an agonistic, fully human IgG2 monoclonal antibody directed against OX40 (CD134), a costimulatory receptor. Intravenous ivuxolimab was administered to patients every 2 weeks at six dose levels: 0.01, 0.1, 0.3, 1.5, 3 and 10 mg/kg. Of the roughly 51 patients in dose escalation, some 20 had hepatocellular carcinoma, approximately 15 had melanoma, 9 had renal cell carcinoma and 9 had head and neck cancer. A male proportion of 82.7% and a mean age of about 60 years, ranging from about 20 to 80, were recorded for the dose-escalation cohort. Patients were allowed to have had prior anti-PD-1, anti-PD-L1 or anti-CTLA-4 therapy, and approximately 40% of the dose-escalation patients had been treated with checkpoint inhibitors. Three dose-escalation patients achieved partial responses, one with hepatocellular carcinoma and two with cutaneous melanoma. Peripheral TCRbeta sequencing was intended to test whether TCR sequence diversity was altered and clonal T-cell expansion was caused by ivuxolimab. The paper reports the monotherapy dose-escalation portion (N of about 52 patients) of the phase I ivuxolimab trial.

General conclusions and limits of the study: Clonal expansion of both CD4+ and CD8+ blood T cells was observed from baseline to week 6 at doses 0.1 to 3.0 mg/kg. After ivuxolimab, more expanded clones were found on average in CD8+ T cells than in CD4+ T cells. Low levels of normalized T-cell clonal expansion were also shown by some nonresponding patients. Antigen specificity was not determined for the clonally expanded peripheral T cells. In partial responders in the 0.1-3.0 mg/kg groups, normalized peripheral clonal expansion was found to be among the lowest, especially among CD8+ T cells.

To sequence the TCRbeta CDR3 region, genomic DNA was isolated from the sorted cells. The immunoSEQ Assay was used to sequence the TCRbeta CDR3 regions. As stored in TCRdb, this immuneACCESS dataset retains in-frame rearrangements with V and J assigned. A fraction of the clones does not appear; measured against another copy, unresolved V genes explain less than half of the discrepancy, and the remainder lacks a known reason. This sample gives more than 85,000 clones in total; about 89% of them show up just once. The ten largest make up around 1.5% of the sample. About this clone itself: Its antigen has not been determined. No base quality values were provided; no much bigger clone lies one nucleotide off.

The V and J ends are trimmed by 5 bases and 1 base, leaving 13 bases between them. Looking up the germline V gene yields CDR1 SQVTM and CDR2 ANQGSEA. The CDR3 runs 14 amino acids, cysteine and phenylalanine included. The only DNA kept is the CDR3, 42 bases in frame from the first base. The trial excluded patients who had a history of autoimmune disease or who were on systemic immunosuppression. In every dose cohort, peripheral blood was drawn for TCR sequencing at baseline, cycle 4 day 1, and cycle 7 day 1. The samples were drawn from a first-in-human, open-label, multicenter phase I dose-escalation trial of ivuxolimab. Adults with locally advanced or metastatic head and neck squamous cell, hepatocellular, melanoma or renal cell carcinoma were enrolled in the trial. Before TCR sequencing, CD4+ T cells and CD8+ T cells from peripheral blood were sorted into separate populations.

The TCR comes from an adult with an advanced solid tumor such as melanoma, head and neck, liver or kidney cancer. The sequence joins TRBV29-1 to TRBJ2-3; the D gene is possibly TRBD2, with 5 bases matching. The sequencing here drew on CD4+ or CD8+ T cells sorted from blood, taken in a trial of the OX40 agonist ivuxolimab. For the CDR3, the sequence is CSVPRTEGTDTQYF. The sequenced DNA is TGCAGCGTTCCGAGGACGGAGGGCACAGATACGCAGTATTTT.